These 12 T cell receptor beta chains were sequenced from one sample in a study of CD8+ T cells in alopecia areata. After isolation, RNA underwent reverse transcription to generate cDNA as the sequencing template. Profiled with immunoSEQ multiplex PCR; TCRdb holds only in-frame clones, not every one. The sample records more than 90,000 clones, 55% to 65% being singletons. Sequencing was performed on CD4+ T cells sorted from blood. The receptors originated from a human donor in good health.

This clone was seen more than once but under ten times. The chain uses TRBV6-7 and TRBJ1-5; TRBD1 is a possible D gene (6 bases). TRBV6-7 carries the ORF label, with uncertain function. The CDR3 loop spans 13 amino acids. With 2 bases removed from V and 10 bases from J, the gap between germline ends came to 12 bases. The CDR3, as DNA: TGTGCCAGCAGTTACCCGACAGGTATTCCCCAGCATTTT. Its protein is CASSYPTGIPQHF.

This clone appeared a few times. This sequence joins TRBV29-1 and TRBJ2-2; 7 bases align to TRBD1. This CDR3 has 14 amino acids. CDR1 SQVTM and CDR2 ANQGSEA come from the germline V gene. After removal of 5 bases from V and 4 bases from J, the junction contained 7 bases not matched to a gene. The CDR3 DNA follows: TGCAGCGTTCTTCAGGGGGTACGCACCGGGGAGCTGTTTTTT. Protein sequence: CSVLQGVRTGELFF.

The chain recombines TRBV30 with TRBJ2-1; 8 bases agree with TRBD2. The CDR3 is made up of 13 amino acids. V lost 4 bases, J lost 4 bases, and 3 bases stayed unmatched. Germline V gene sequence: CDR1 GTSNPN, CDR2 SVGIG (reference sequence). The CDR3 region has the DNA TGTGCCTGGATGGCGGGGGGATACAATGAGCAGTTCTTC. Encoded protein: CAWMAGGYNEQFF.

The chain is built from TRBV25-1 and TRBJ2-1, with D possibly TRBD2 on 7 matching bases. The length of the CDR3 is 16 residues. Trimming removed 2 bases from V and 0 bases from J, with 11 bases in between. The germline gives CDR1 MGHDK, CDR2 SYGVNS. CDR3 amino acids: CASSEGGASSYNEQFF. Written as DNA, the CDR3 is TGTGCCAGCAGTGAAGGGGGGGCTAGCTCCTACAATGAGCAGTTCTTC.

This clone was seen only once. This chain connects TRBV6-1 to TRBJ2-3, with 9 positions matching TRBD2. This CDR3 has 15 amino acids. CDR1 and CDR2 (germline): MNHNS, SASEGT. The junction had 7 bases not matched to a gene; V was cut back by 2 bases and J by 7 bases. The CDR3 region is CASSEQSSGAHTQYF. The CDR3 DNA sequence: TGTGCCAGCAGTGAACAGTCTAGCGGGGCCCATACGCAGTATTTT.

This clone appeared a few times. V and J are TRBV9 and TRBJ1-1, with a tentative D call TRBD1 (6 bases). Looked up from germline, CDR1 is SGDLS and CDR2 is YYNGEE. This CDR3 has 13 residues. V was pared by 4 bases and J by 3 bases, with 10 bases between. This CDR3 reads CASSPDRHTEAFF. CDR3 bases: TGTGCCAGCAGCCCAGACAGGCACACTGAAGCTTTCTTT.

The chain carries TRBV19 and TRBJ1-1; 10 bases line up with TRBD1. CDR3 length: 14 residues. Germline-derived CDR1 and CDR2 are LNHDA and SQIVND (reference sequence). Germline trimming cut 11 bases from V and 4 bases from J; bases unmatched to any gene: 10. In nucleotides, the CDR3 is TGTGCCTGTCTACCGGGACAGGGGTCCACTGAAGCTTTCTTT. The encoded protein is CACLPGQGSTEAFF.

The V call is TRBV29-1, the J call TRBJ2-5; D gene ambiguous. The CDR3 is made up of 14 amino acids. Between the trimmed V and J ends, which lost 2 bases and 9 bases, there was a span of 19 bases. Germline CDR1 is SQVTM and CDR2 is ANQGSEA. CDR3 coding DNA: TGCAGCGTTGAATGGGTTCAAACCCCAGTGGCCCAGTACTTC. This translates into CSVEWVQTPVAQYF. Full variable domain (remainder filled in from reference TRBV29-1 and TRBJ2-5): SAVISQKPSRDICQRGTSLTIQCQVDSQVTMMFWYRQQPGQSLTLIATANQGSEATYESGFVIDKFPISRPNLTFSTLTVSNMSPEDSSIYLCSVEWVQTPVAQYFGPGTRLLVL.

The chain is built from TRBV14 and TRBJ1-2; D unresolved. The CDR3 sequence is 11 residues long. Germline values: CDR1 SGHDN, CDR2 FVKESK. V lost 3 bases to trimming and J lost 8 bases, with 7 bases between them. Here the CDR3 DNA reads TGTGCCAGCAGCCAGGAGTACGGCTACACCTTC. It yields the protein CASSQEYGYTF.

The chain uses TRBV30 and TRBJ1-4; D not certain. CDR3 size: 12 residues. Germline values: CDR1 GTSNPN, CDR2 SVGIG (reference sequence). With 5 bases removed from V and 7 bases from J, the gap between germline ends came to 11 bases. CDR3 sequence reads: CAWSPEGEKLFF. CDR3 DNA: TGTGCCTGGTCCCCTGAGGGTGAAAAACTGTTTTTT.

The chain's CDR3 is CASSMRAESYEQYF. CDR3 in DNA: TGTGCCAGTAGTATGCGGGCGGAGTCCTACGAGCAGTACTTC. J is TRBJ2-7 and V is TRBV19, with TRBD2 as a possible D gene (5 bases). Germline lookup yields CDR1 LNHDA and CDR2 SQIVND (reference sequence). The CDR3 covers 14 residues. Trimming removed 3 bases at V and 1 base at J, with 10 bases between.

The chain joins TRBV2 to TRBJ1-1; weak D call: TRBD1 (5 bases). The CDR3 has 13 residues. The germline V gene has CDR1 SNHLY and CDR2 FYNNEI. V lost 11 bases, J lost 2 bases, and 15 bases lay in between. The CDR3 here is CAGGESLNTEAFF. CDR3 DNA sequence: TGTGCCGGGGGGGAGAGCCTAAACACTGAAGCTTTCTTT.